This T cell receptor beta chain was identified during a study of CD8 T cells in ankylosing spondylitis (dated by TCRdb to 2017 to 2019). General notes on the study: To find TCR variants linked to disease, the study profiled T cell receptor beta repertoires in ankylosing spondylitis patients and healthy donors. The full study cohort comprised approximately 23 ankylosing spondylitis patients and 85 to 120 healthy donors. Peripheral blood samples were taken, and synovial fluid was additionally collected from ankylosing spondylitis patients. The research as a whole found: Some TCR beta motif variants had previously been reported in synovial fluid and blood of reactive arthritis patients, which suggested common disease-initiation mechanisms. A TCR beta motif of eight highly homologous amino acid variants appeared characteristic of blood from ankylosing spondylitis patients. The disease-linked clones had a CD8+ phenotype and were found at relatively low frequencies in peripheral blood. The disease-linked clones were reported as significantly enriched in matched synovial fluid samples from ankylosing spondylitis patients.

V drops 7 bases and J drops 8 bases, leaving 18 bases in between. The CDR3 measures 14 amino acids from cysteine to phenylalanine. The kept DNA is CDR3 alone, 42 bases in frame from the first base. To note about this clonotype: Its target antigen remains unknown. No base quality information exists; no much larger clone differs at one position.

TCRdb lists the instrument as Illumina HiSeq 2500. Quantitative 5'-RACE with molecular barcodes was used to prepare TCR beta libraries. The authors' analysis ran thus. Disease-linked TCR variants were identified with a new computational method built on a probabilistic model of VDJ rearrangement. Using fastp at Q25 and MiXCR, TCRdb reprocessed the public reads and kept productive beta chains. Rows with one shared CDR3 protein collapse into an entry with the most common genes and DNA. None of the V and J calls come from the authors' own analysis; TCRdb made them. Recorded for this sample are almost 250,000 distinct CDR3 sequences; roughly 32% of them occurred a single time. Roughly 4.2% of the sample is taken by the ten largest.

Recombination joined TRBV12-3 or TRBV12-4 with TRBJ2-1, with the D call perhaps TRBD1 or TRBD2, each one matching 5 bases. The clonotype comes from a male donor with ankylosing spondylitis or in good health (not recorded which). Input material: blood, either unsorted or a sorted T cell fraction (not recorded which). CDR3 loop: CASTWAGAMDEQFF. The sequenced DNA: TGTGCCAGCACCTGGGCCGGGGCCATGGATGAGCAGTTCTTC.